This T cell receptor (beta chain) was profiled in a study of blood T cell repertoires in COVID-19. Study information: Some COVID-19 samples were acute and others convalescent; all came from the United States, Italy and Spain.

In the source study's methods: Counts of nucleated cells, estimated from reference gene primer amplification, were obtained. Libraries were prepared by immunoSEQ multiplex PCR; TCRdb keeps only in-frame clonotypes and omits some of them. V, J and clone size are those of that table, while D and trimming were read from the DNA. The table shows about 300,000 clones, with about 85% occurring only once. The sequenced sample was PBMCs or T cells enriched from blood (not recorded which). This sequence originates from a woman younger than 45 who had recovered from COVID-19.

CDR3 in DNA: TGCGCCAGCAGCCTAGACAGTCTTAATGAAAAACTGTTTTTT. Amino acids: CASSLDSLNEKLFF. The chain uses TRBV5-1 and TRBJ1-4; D may be TRBD1 (5 bases). This CDR3 region has 14 residues. V gave up 4 bases and J gave up 4 bases, with 11 bases separating them. Per the germline V gene, CDR1 is SGHRS and CDR2 is YFSETQ.